Below, one T cell receptor (beta chain) is given with its context. Its target is not known. TCRdb keeps only in-frame clones here, not all; method: immunoSEQ multiplex PCR. Found here are 100,000 to 150,000 clones, less than 90% of them singletons; the top ten hold around 30%. The ends were cut back, 5 bases at V and 4 bases at J, with 12 bases in the middle. The germline CDR1 and CDR2 sequences are SNHLY and FYNNEI. This CDR3 has 13 amino acids. These data belong to a study of T cell responses to AZD1222 COVID-19 vaccine. Regarding the study as a whole: Donors, mostly white British, included more females; clonal diversity was possibly underestimated. Nearly half of spike-specific TCRs reportedly go after variant regions that carry no mutations.

This clonotype was sampled from an adult in good health. The chain joins TRBV2 to TRBJ2-7; D is ambiguous. The sequencing here drew on peripheral blood, taken on day 0 of AZD1222 vaccination. CDR3 sequence reads: CASSLQTDYEQYF. The CDR3 DNA follows: TGTGCCAGCAGTTTGCAGACGGATTACGAGCAGTACTTC.